This entry is about one TCR beta chain. CDR3 size: 13 residues. Germline CDR1 reads MDHEN; CDR2 reads SYDVKM. Trimming removed 6 bases from V and 8 bases from J; junction bases left unmatched: 8. The sample belongs to a study of blood T cell repertoires in COVID-19. Profiled with immunoSEQ multiplex PCR; TCRdb holds only in-frame clones, not every one. The sample has 150,000 or so clones, 65% to 85% seen once. Sequencing was carried out using peripheral blood. The V gene is TRBV28, the J gene TRBJ1-2; 8 nucleotides match TRBD1. The TCR was taken from a woman between 55 and 75 years old with acute or convalescent COVID-19. This chain's CDR3 is CASRQGQGWGYTF. The CDR3 DNA is TGTGCCAGCAGACAAGGACAGGGCTGGGGCTACACCTTC.